Shown below are 16 T cell receptor beta chains from a single sample sequenced in a study of cytomegalovirus exposure and HLA in healthy donors. The PCR had 60 Vbeta and 13 Jbeta primers. Only in-frame clones appear in the TCRdb table, and some are missing; sequencing was by immunoSEQ multiplex PCR. Here the sample spans around 94,000 clones, approximately 84% being singletons. The sequenced sample consisted of PBMCs. Source of these receptors: a man in his late teens or twenties in good health and CMV-seronegative.

The chain carries TRBV29-1 and TRBJ1-1; a weak D match, TRBD1 (5 bases). Trimming stripped 4 bases from V and 0 bases from J, with 12 bases between. The CDR3 consists of 14 residues. Germline loops: CDR1 SQVTM, CDR2 ANQGSEA. The CDR3: CSVVLTGLNTEAFF. The CDR3, as DNA: TGCAGCGTTGTGTTAACAGGACTGAACACTGAAGCTTTCTTT.

The gene calls are TRBV13 and TRBJ2-7; 7 bases agree with TRBD2. The CDR3 is made up of 13 amino acids. Looked up from germline, CDR1 is PRHDT and CDR2 is FYEKMQ (reference sequence). The junction had 7 bases not matched to a gene; V was cut back by 4 bases and J by 7 bases. CDR3 loop: CASSSTSNPEQYF. The CDR3 bases are TGTGCCAGCAGCTCGACTAGCAATCCGGAGCAGTACTTC.

The CDR3 DNA reads as TGTGCCAGCAGCGGACCCGGACAGGGGATTTCTAAGACCCAGTACTTC. Translation: CASSGPGQGISKTQYF. This chain joins TRBV28 and TRBJ2-5, with 9 bases that match TRBD1. This CDR3 spans 16 amino acids. V shed 6 bases, J shed 6 bases, and the junction held 14 bases outside the gene matches. Germline-derived CDR1 and CDR2 are MDHEN and SYDVKM.

This rearrangement joins TRBV20-1 to TRBJ2-1; D perhaps matches TRBD1 (5 bases). The CDR3 is 11 residues long. Germline lookup yields CDR1 DFQATT and CDR2 SNEGSKA (reference sequence). V lost 3 bases and J 10 bases, leaving 10 bases between the germline ends. CDR3 nucleotides: TGCAGTGCTAGCAGGGTCTCGGAGCAGTTCTTC. It specifies CSASRVSEQFF.

This clone was seen a handful of times. Within the sample, other DNA sequences also encode this same CDR3. V usage is TRBV15 and J usage is TRBJ2-3; 9 positions match TRBD1. The germline V gene has CDR1 LNHNV and CDR2 YYDKDF (reference sequence). J gave up 2 bases and V 1 base, and 1 base lay outside the gene matches. The CDR3 is 15 residues long. The DNA of the CDR3 is TGTGCCACCAGCAGAGGGGACAGGGACACAGATACGCAGTATTTT. This gives the protein CATSRGDRDTDTQYF.

The chain is built from TRBV19 and TRBJ1-1, with TRBD1 as a possible D gene (6 bases). CDR1 is LNHDA and CDR2 is SQIVND in the germline V gene (reference sequence). The V end was cut by 4 bases, the J end by 1 base, with 13 bases between. The CDR3 consists of 15 residues. The CDR3 nucleotides read TGTGCCAGTAGTAGGCCAAACAGGGCGAACACTGAAGCTTTCTTT. The encoded protein is CASSRPNRANTEAFF.

The genes are TRBV5-1 and TRBJ2-3; 12 nucleotides agree with TRBD2. Trimming cost V 0 bases and J 4 bases; bases outside gene matches: 3. Germline V lookup: CDR1 SGHRS, CDR2 YFSETQ. The CDR3 has 16 residues. CDR3 bases: TGCGCCAGCAGCTTGGACCCTAGCGGGAGGGCAGATACGCAGTATTTT. This translates into CASSLDPSGRADTQYF.

This chain links TRBV6-5 with TRBJ2-7; 9 bases agree with TRBD2. The CDR3 is made up of 13 amino acids. Per germline, CDR1 MNHEY and CDR2 SVGAGI. V trimming: 6 bases; J trimming: 5 bases; junction bases outside the gene matches: 5. The CDR3 region is CASSVVAGDEQYF. The DNA for the CDR3 is TGTGCCAGCAGCGTAGTAGCGGGAGACGAGCAGTACTTC.

The chain has TRBV2 and TRBJ1-1; D ambiguous. The CDR3 is made up of 14 amino acids. V dropped 4 bases and J dropped 2 bases, with 11 bases sitting between them. Germline CDR1 SNHLY, CDR2 FYNNEI. In nucleotides, the CDR3 is TGTGCCAGCAGTGTATGGGCTCTAAACACTGAAGCTTTCTTT. Residues: CASSVWALNTEAFF.

The V gene is TRBV20-1, the J gene TRBJ1-2; tentative D call: TRBD1 (6 bases). CDR1 and CDR2 (germline): DFQATT, SNEGSKA (reference sequence). The CDR3 is 11 residues long. The V gene lost 5 bases and the J gene lost 6 bases, with 10 bases spanning the gap. In DNA form, the CDR3 reads TGCAGTGCTGTGGACAGCCATGGCTACACCTTC. It yields the protein CSAVDSHGYTF.

V is TRBV28 and J is TRBJ2-7; D is undetermined. The CDR3 is 13 residues long. Trimming removed 7 bases from V and 6 bases from J, with 16 bases in between. Germline CDR1 reads MDHEN; CDR2 reads SYDVKM. The CDR3 spells CASTNPPAGEQYF. The CDR3 nucleotides are TGTGCCAGCACCAACCCACCAGCAGGCGAGCAGTACTTC.

This clone showed up just a few times. The V gene is TRBV6-4, the J gene TRBJ2-2; 11 bases match TRBD2. The V gene end was trimmed by 2 bases and the J gene end by 4 bases; junction bases not matched to a gene: 0. Looked up from germline, CDR1 is MRHNA and CDR2 is SNTAGT. CDR3 length equals 15 residues. CDR3 region: CASSDTSGSTGELFF. DNA of the CDR3: TGTGCCAGCAGTGACACTAGCGGGAGCACCGGGGAGCTGTTTTTT.

This sequence joins TRBV6-1 and TRBJ1-4; no firm D call. The CDR3 sequence is 16 residues long. The V gene lost 5 bases and the J gene lost 4 bases, with 17 bases spanning the gap. The germline V gene encodes CDR1 MNHNS and CDR2 SASEGT. The chain's CDR3 is CASSKGGSIVNEKLFF. The CDR3 DNA reads as TGTGCCAGCAGTAAAGGAGGGTCAATTGTTAATGAAAAACTGTTTTTT.

The chain joins TRBV28 to TRBJ2-7; D may be TRBD2 (6 bases). The CDR3 is 17 amino acids. V was shortened by 4 bases and J by 4 bases, with 23 bases between the two germline ends. CDR1 and CDR2 (germline): MDHEN, SYDVKM. The CDR3 spells CASSSPRRGGRPYEQYF. Written as DNA, the CDR3 is TGTGCCAGCAGTTCCCCACGGCGGGGCGGCAGACCATACGAGCAGTACTTC.

The chain links TRBV28 to TRBJ2-7; TRBD1 matches at 9 bases. This CDR3 is 15 amino acids long. CDR1 is MDHEN, CDR2 SYDVKM, per germline. Trimming removed 4 bases from V and 4 bases from J; junction bases left unmatched: 8. CDR3 protein: CASSSGTGRLYEQYF. In nucleotides, the CDR3 is TGTGCCAGCAGTTCGGGGACAGGGAGGTTATACGAGCAGTACTTC. Drawing the rest from reference TRBV28 and TRBJ2-7, the complete variable domain is DVKVTQSSRYLVKRTGEKVFLECVQDMDHENMFWYRQDPGLGLRLIYFSYDVKMKEKGDIPEGYSVSREKKERFSLILESASTNQTSMYLCASSSGTGRLYEQYFGPGTRLTVT.

V usage is TRBV6-4 and J usage is TRBJ1-2; tentative D call: TRBD1 (5 bases). The ends were cut back, 2 bases at V and 0 bases at J, with 10 bases in the middle. Germline V CDR1 and CDR2: MRHNA, SNTAGT. This CDR3 is 15 amino acids long. CDR3 nucleotide sequence: TGTGCCAGCAGTGACGGGCGGGGGTCTAACTATGGCTACACCTTC. This sequence encodes CASSDGRGSNYGYTF.